This T cell receptor beta chain derives from a study of immune heterogeneity within non-small cell lung tumors. At least ten counts were recorded for this clonotype. CDR1 and CDR2 (germline): WNHNN, SYGVQD (reference sequence). With 2 bases removed from V and 0 bases from J, the gap between germline ends came to 8 bases. The CDR3 length is 14 residues. Template was bulk tumor genomic DNA, about 600 ng per sample. Far-apart biopsies, several per primary tumor, were taken during surgery. It was patients with untreated, newly diagnosed non-small cell lung cancer who underwent curative surgery. Multiplex PCR amplified the TCR beta CDR3 region. Its first round ran for roughly 9 cycles with 32 V and 13 J primers. One entry per CDR3 protein, called by TCRdb with MiXCR from the multiplex PCR reads. Counted here are 13,000 or so distinct CDR3 sequences, 23% occurring once; the ten biggest clones make up around an eighth.

Sequencing input: lung tumor tissue. This chain links TRBV10-1 with TRBJ2-7, with D possibly matching TRBD1 (6 bases). The receptor comes from a man over 45 with non-small cell lung cancer. Written as DNA, the CDR3 is TGCGCCAGCAGTGAGGGACAGTCCTCCTACGAGCAGTACTTC. It specifies CASSEGQSSYEQYF.